This T cell receptor beta chain came from a study of shared clonotypes between healthy human individuals. Study results and limitations: When naive CD4 clonotypes were compared across a few donors, 4% to 5.5% were shared. When compared with the clonotypes that were shared by all four sorted-subset donors, the non-shared clonotypes turned out to have lower generation probabilities.

Selected positively for CCR7 and CD45RO-negative, naive CD8 cells excluded terminally differentiated effector memory CD45RA+ cells. The study drew its donors from healthy HIV-negative adults without recent acute infections or vaccinations. To note about this clone: Its target is not known.

Trimming removed 4 bases at V and 2 bases at J, with 11 bases between. The CDR3 consists of 15 residues. The germline CDR1 and CDR2 sequences are SNHLY and FYNNEI. At a deep level, the assay was run. The data were produced by immunoSEQ multiplex PCR, yet TCRdb's version contains in-frame clones alone and is incomplete. The sample comprises under 2,000,000 clones, about 95% of which are singletons, and around 1.2% rests with the top ten. The rearrangement uses TRBV2 and TRBJ2-2; D assignment may be TRBD1 or TRBD2 (5 bases each). The sample was naive CD8+ T cells sorted from blood. The source of this sequence is a man between 18 and 29 years old in good health. The CDR3 coding sequence is TGTGCCAGCAGTGGGCGTCGGGACAACACCGGGGAGCTGTTTTTT. It yields the protein CASSGRRDNTGELFF.